This T cell receptor beta chain was sequenced in a study of cytomegalovirus exposure and HLA in healthy donors. Regarding this clone: Its antigen is not identified.

The CDR3 loop spans 15 amino acids. The V end lost 5 bases, the J end lost 5 bases, and 18 bases lay between the germline ends. Germline CDR1 and CDR2: MNHEY and SVGAGI. Primers: 60 Vbeta forward and 13 Jbeta reverse. Method: immunoSEQ multiplex PCR; TCRdb's copy keeps in-frame clones and lacks some. Its table lists some 120,000 clones. Points from the study as a whole: Association of a missense DCLRE1C variant with TCR beta V- and J-gene trimming was reported in a later analysis. V segments that were indistinguishable, TRBV6-2 and TRBV6-3 among them, were omitted from analysis.

The sample was PBMCs. This chain links TRBV6-5 with TRBJ1-2; TRBD1 is a possible D gene (6 bases). The source of this sequence is a woman aged 60 to 75 in good health and CMV-seronegative. CDR3 DNA: TGTGCCAGCAGTCTGGATTGGGGGCTGCGGTATGGCTACACCTTC. Its protein is CASSLDWGLRYGYTF.